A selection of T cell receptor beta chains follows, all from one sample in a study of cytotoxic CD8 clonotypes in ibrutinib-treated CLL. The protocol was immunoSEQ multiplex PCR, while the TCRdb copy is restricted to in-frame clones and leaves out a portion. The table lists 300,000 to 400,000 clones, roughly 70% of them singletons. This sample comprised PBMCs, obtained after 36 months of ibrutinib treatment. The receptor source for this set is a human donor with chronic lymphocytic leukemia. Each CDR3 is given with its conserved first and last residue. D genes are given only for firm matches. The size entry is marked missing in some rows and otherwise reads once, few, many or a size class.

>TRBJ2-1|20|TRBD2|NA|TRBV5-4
CASSLARLVFSGGPYNEQFF
TGTGCCAGCAGCTTGGCCAGACTCGTGTTCTCGGGGGGGCCATACAATGAGCAGTTCTTC
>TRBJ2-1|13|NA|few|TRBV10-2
CASSVPPYNEQFF
TGCGCCAGCAGTGTACCGCCCTACAATGAGCAGTTCTTC
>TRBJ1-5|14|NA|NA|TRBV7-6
CATPGVRSNQPQHF
TGTGCCACCCCGGGCGTCCGAAGCAATCAGCCCCAGCATTTT
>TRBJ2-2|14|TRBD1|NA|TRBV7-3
CASSLDRGTGELFF
TGTGCCAGCAGCTTAGACAGGGGGACCGGGGAGCTGTTTTTT
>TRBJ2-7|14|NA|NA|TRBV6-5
CASSYYAGTDEQYF
TGTGCCAGCAGTTACTATGCCGGAACGGACGAGCAGTACTTC
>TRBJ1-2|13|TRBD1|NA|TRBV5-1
CASSPGQGYGYTF
TGCGCCAGCAGCCCGGGACAGGGTTATGGCTACACCTTC
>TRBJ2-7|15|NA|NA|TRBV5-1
CASSPGGTAFYEQYF
TGCGCCAGCAGCCCGGGAGGGACAGCGTTCTACGAGCAGTACTTC
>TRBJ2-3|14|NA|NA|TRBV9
CASSVTDPRDTQYF
TGTGCCAGCAGCGTTACGGACCCACGGGATACGCAGTATTTT
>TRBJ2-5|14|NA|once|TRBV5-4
CASSLDTSGETQYF
TGTGCCAGCAGCTTGGATACGAGCGGGGAGACCCAGTACTTC
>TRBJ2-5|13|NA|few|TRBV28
CASSPGAQETQYF
TGTGCCAGCAGTCCCGGGGCCCAAGAGACCCAGTACTTC
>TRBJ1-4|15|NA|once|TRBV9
CASSAEGTRGEKLFF
TGTGCCAGCAGCGCTGAGGGCACCCGGGGGGAAAAACTGTTTTTT
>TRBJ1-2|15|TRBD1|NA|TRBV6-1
CASSVKGQGHYGYTF
TGTGCCAGCAGTGTAAAGGGACAGGGACACTATGGCTACACCTTC
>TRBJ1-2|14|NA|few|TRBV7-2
CASSSPPGAGGYTF
TGTGCCAGCAGCTCCCCCCCAGGGGCTGGTGGCTACACCTTC
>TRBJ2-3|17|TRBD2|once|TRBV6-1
CASSEVLGGGSTDTQYF
TGTGCCAGCAGTGAAGTCCTGGGGGGAGGGAGCACAGATACGCAGTATTTT
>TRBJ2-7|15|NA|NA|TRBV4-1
CASSQGRDAPYEQYF
TGCGCCAGCAGCCAAGGCCGGGACGCACCCTACGAGCAGTACTTC
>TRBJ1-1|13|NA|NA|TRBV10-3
CATSLTENTEAFF
TGTGCCACCTCCTTGACAGAGAACACTGAAGCTTTCTTT
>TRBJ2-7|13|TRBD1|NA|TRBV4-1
CASSKGTGNEQYF
TGCGCCAGCAGCAAAGGGACAGGGAACGAGCAGTACTTC
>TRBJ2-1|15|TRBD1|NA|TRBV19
CASRSPDRVYNEQFF
TGTGCCAGTAGAAGCCCGGACAGGGTGTACAATGAGCAGTTCTTC
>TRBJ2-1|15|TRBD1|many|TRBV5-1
CASSLQQGAVDEQFF
TGCGCCAGCAGCTTACAACAGGGGGCTGTGGATGAGCAGTTCTTC
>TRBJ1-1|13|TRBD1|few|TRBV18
CASSRGQATEAFF
TGTGCCAGCTCACGGGGACAGGCCACTGAAGCTTTCTTT
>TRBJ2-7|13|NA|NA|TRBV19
CASSPSPGNEQYF
TGTGCCAGTAGTCCAAGCCCGGGAAACGAGCAGTACTTC
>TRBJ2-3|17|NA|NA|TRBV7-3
CASSLSPPGTSTDTQYF
TGTGCCAGCAGCTTATCTCCCCCAGGAACTAGCACAGATACGCAGTATTTT
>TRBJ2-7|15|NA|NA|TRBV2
CASSDNGPGLGEQYF
TGTGCCAGCAGTGACAATGGACCGGGGCTGGGCGAGCAGTACTTC
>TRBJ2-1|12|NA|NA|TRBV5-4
CASSFVGNEQFF
TGTGCCAGCAGCTTCGTAGGAAATGAGCAGTTCTTC
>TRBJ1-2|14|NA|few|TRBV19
CATSPGSPNYGYTF
TGTGCCACCTCCCCGGGATCGCCAAACTATGGCTACACCTTC
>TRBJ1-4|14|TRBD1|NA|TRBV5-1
CASSLSQGTEKLFF
TGCGCCAGCAGCTTATCACAGGGGACAGAAAAACTGTTTTTT
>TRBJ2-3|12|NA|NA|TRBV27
CASSFPSDTQYF
TGTGCCAGCAGTTTCCCGTCAGATACGCAGTATTTT
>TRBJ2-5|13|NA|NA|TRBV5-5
CASSSQLRQTQYF
TGTGCCAGCAGCTCCCAGTTGAGGCAGACCCAGTACTTC
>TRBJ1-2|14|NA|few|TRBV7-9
CASSLAGAGGGYTF
TGTGCCAGCAGCTTAGCTGGGGCAGGCGGTGGCTACACCTTC
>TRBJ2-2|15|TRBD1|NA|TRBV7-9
CASSFRDRVTGELFF
TGTGCCAGCAGCTTCCGGGACAGGGTCACCGGGGAGCTGTTTTTT
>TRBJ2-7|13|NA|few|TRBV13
CASSLSAPNEQYF
TGTGCCAGCAGCCTGTCTGCCCCCAACGAGCAGTACTTC
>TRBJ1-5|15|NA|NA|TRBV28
CASSPPGYSNQPQHF
TGTGCCAGCAGTCCCCCGGGGTATAGCAATCAGCCCCAGCATTTT
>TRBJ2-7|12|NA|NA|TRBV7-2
CASSRNLYEQYF
TGTGCCAGCAGCAGAAATCTCTACGAGCAGTACTTC
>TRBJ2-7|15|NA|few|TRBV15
CATSRDIGSSYEQYF
TGTGCCACCAGCAGAGATATAGGGAGCTCCTACGAGCAGTACTTC
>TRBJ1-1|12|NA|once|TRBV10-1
CASSELDTEAFF
TGCGCCAGCAGTGAGCTTGACACTGAAGCTTTCTTT
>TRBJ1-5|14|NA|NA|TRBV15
CATSGGGGNQPQHF
TGTGCCACCAGTGGAGGCGGCGGCAATCAGCCCCAGCATTTT
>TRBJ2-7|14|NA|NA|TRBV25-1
CASSEGLASYEQYF
TGTGCCAGCAGTGAAGGTCTAGCTTCCTACGAGCAGTACTTC
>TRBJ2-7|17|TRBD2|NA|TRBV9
CASSDPSSGSSVYEQYF
TGTGCCAGCAGCGACCCCTCAAGCGGGAGTAGTGTCTACGAGCAGTACTTC
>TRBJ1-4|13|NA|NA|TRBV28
CPPAPGVHEKLFF
TGTCCTCCAGCACCAGGGGTTCATGAAAAACTGTTTTTT
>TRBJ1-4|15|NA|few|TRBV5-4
CASSSNTGTNEKLFF
TGTGCCAGCAGCTCAAACACAGGGACTAATGAAAAACTGTTTTTT
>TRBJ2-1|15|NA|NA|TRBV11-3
CASSLVVSSYNEQFF
TGTGCCAGCAGCTTAGTTGTGAGCTCCTACAATGAGCAGTTCTTC
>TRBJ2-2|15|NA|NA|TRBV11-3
CASSLRSANTGELFF
TGTGCCAGCAGCTTAAGGAGCGCGAACACCGGGGAGCTGTTTTTT
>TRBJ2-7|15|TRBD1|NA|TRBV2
CASNNPGTGAYEQYF
TGTGCCAGCAATAATCCCGGGACAGGGGCCTACGAGCAGTACTTC